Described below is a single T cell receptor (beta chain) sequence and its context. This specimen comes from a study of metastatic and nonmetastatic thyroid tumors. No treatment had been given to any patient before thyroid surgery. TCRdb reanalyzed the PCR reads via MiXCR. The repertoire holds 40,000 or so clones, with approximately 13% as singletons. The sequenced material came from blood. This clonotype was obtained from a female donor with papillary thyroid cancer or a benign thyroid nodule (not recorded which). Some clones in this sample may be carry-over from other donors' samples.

The CDR3 bases are TGCGCCAGCAGCCAACCTAAGACAGGGTTCAACACCGGGGAGCTGTTTTTT. This encodes CASSQPKTGFNTGELFF. The gene calls are TRBV5-1 and TRBJ2-2, with TRBD1 identical over 7 bases. Trimming cost V 4 bases and J 2 bases; bases outside gene matches: 11. Germline V gene data show CDR1 as SGHRS and CDR2 as YFSETQ. This CDR3 spans 17 amino acids.